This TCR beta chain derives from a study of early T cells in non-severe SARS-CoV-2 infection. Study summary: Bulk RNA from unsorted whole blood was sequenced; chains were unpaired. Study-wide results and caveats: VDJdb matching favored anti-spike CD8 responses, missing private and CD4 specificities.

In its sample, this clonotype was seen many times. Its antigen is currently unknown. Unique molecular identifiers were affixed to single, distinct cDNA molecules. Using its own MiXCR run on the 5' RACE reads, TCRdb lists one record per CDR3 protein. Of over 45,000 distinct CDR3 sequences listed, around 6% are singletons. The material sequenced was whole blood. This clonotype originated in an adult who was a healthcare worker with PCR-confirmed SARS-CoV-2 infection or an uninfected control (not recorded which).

CDR3: CASSPRTREGEKLFF. CDR3 in DNA: TGTGCCAGCAGCCCGCGGACCCGGGAGGGCGAAAAACTGTTTTTT. This chain connects TRBV6-6 to TRBJ1-4; D unresolved. The CDR3 loop spans 15 amino acids. The germline CDR1 and CDR2 sequences are MNHNY and SVGAGI (reference sequence). Trimming shortened V by 6 bases and J by 8 bases, and 19 bases separated the two germline ends.